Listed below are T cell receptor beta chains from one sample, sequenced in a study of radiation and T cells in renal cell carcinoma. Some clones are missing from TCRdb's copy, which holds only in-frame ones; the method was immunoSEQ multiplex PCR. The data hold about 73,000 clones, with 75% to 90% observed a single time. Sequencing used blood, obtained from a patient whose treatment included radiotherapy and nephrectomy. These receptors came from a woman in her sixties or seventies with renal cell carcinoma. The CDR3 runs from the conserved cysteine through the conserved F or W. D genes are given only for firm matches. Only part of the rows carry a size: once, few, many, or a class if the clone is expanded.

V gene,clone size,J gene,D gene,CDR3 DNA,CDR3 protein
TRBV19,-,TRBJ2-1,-,TGTGCCAGTAGTATAATGGGGGGGCCCTTTGAGCAGTTCTTC,CASSIMGGPFEQFF
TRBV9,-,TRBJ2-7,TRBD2,TGTGCCAGCAGCGCTAGCGGGGAGACCTACGAGCAGTACTTC,CASSASGETYEQYF
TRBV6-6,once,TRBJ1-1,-,TGTGCCAGCAGTCGACGCAGCAGGGACACTGAAGCTTTCTTT,CASSRRSRDTEAFF
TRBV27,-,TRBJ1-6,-,TGTGCCAGCAGTTTATTCGCCACCGACAGCTATAATTCACCCCTCCACTTT,CASSLFATDSYNSPLHF
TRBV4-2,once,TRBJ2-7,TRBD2,TGTGCCAGCAGCCAAGAAAGGGCGGGGGGGCCTTCCGAGCAGTACTTC,CASSQERAGGPSEQYF
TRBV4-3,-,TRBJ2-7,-,TGCGCCAGCAGCCAAGATTTGGGGTTGGCGGACGAGCAGTACTTC,CASSQDLGLADEQYF
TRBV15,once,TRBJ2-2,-,TGTGCCACCAGCAGCCGGGACATGTTCGGCGGGGAGCTGTTTTTT,CATSSRDMFGGELFF
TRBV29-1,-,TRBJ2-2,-,TGCAGCGTTCGGACAGCCGGGGGCGGGGAGCTGTTTTTT,CSVRTAGGGELFF
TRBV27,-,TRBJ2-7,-,TGTGCCAGCAGTTTTACTAGGGGTCTGGAGCAGTACTTC,CASSFTRGLEQYF
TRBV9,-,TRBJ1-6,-,TGTGCCAGCAGCGTAGTCTCGTCACCCCTCCACTTT,CASSVVSSPLHF
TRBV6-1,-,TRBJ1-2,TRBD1,TGTGCCAGCAGAGCACCGGGACAGACCTCTATTGGCTACACCTTC,CASRAPGQTSIGYTF
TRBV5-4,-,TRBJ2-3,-,TGTGCCAGCAGCTCTAGCACAGATACGCAGTATTTT,CASSSSTDTQYF
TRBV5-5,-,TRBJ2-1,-,TGTGCCAGCAGCTTGGCCTCGGCACTGGAGCAGTTCTTC,CASSLASALEQFF
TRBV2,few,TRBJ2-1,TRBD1,TGTGCCATCCCCGGACAGGGGGCGCTTGGTGAGCAGTTCTTC,CAIPGQGALGEQFF
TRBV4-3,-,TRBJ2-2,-,TGCGCCAGCAGCCAAGAATTCAACAGGGGAGGCTGGTCCGGGGAGCTGTTTTTT,CASSQEFNRGGWSGELFF
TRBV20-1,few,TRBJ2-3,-,TGCAGTGCTCGGGACACAGATACGCAGTATTTT,CSARDTDTQYF
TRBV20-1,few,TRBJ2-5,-,TGCAGTGCGCTGGACCGAGAGACCCAGTACTTC,CSALDRETQYF
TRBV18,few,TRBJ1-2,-,TGTGCCAGCTCACCGACAGCGAACTATGGCTACACCTTC,CASSPTANYGYTF
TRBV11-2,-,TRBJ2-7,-,TGTGCCAGCAGCTCCACCCTGGGGGGGCCAGGGCAGTACTTC,CASSSTLGGPGQYF
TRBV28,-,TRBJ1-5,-,TGTGCCAGCAGTTTGAACAAAGGGGAGGCGCATTTT,CASSLNKGEAHF
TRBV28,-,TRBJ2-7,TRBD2,TGTGCCAGCAGTTCCTTAGCCGGGACTAGGATCGGCGAGCAGTACTTC,CASSSLAGTRIGEQYF
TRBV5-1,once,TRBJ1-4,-,TGCGCCAGCAGCTTGGCCCCCGAGGGGAATGAAAAACTGTTTTTT,CASSLAPEGNEKLFF
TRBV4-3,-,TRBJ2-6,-,TGCGCCAGCAGCCAAGAGGGCCACGCCGGGGCCAACGTCCTGACTTTC,CASSQEGHAGANVLTF
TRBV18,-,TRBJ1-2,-,TGTGCCAGCTCACCACCGGGTAGCGGCTACACCTTC,CASSPPGSGYTF
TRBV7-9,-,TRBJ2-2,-,TGTGCCAGCAGCTTGCAGGAGAACACCGGGGAGCTGTTTTTT,CASSLQENTGELFF
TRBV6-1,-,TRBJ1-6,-,TGTGCCAGCAGTCCAGGAGGGGCCCTCAATTCACCCCTCCACTTT,CASSPGGALNSPLHF